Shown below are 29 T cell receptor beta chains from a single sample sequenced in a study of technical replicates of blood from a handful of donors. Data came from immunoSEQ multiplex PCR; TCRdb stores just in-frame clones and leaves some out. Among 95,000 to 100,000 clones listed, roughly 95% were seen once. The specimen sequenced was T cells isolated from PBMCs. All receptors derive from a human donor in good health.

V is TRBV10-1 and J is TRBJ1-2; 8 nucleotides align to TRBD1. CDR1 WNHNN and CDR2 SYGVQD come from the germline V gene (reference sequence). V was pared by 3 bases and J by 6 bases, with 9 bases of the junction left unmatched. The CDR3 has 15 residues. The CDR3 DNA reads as TGCGCCAGCAGTGAAAGGACAGGGTATTTCGATGGCTACACCTTC. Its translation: CASSERTGYFDGYTF.

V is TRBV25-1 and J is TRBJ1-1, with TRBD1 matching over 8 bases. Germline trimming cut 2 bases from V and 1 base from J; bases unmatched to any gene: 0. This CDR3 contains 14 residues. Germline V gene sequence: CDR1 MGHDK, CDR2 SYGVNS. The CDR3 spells CASSEGQGNTEAFF. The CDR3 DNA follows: TGTGCCAGCAGTGAAGGACAGGGGAACACTGAAGCTTTCTTT.

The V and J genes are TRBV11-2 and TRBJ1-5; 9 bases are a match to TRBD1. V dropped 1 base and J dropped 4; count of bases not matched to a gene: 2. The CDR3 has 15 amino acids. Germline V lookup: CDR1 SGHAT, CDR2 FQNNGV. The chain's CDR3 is CASSLATGGNQPQHF. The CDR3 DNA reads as TGTGCCAGCAGCTTAGCGACAGGGGGAAATCAGCCCCAGCATTTT. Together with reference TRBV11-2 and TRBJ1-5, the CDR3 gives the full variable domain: EAGVAQSPRYKIIEKRQSVAFWCNPISGHATLYWYQQILGQGPKLLIQFQNNGVVDDSQLPKDRFSAERLKGVDSTLKIQPAKLEDSAVYLCASSLATGGNQPQHFGDGTRLSIL.

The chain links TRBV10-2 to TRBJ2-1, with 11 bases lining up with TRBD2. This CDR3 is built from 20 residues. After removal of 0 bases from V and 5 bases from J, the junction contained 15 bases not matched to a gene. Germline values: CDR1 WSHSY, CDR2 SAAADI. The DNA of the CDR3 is TGCGCCAGCAGTGAGTCGGGACTAGCGGCCTCACCCCGGGGGGACAATGAGCAGTTCTTC. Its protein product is CASSESGLAASPRGDNEQFF.

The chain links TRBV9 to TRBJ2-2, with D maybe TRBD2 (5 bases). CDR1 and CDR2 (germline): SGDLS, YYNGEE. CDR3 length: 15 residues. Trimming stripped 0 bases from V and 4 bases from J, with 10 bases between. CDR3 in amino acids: CASSVATGSTGELFF. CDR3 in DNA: TGTGCCAGCAGCGTAGCTACGGGGTCCACCGGGGAGCTGTTTTTT.

The CDR3 sequence is CAWRGQGSSPLHF. CDR3 nucleotides: TGTGCCTGGCGGGGACAGGGTAGTTCACCCCTCCACTTT. The J gene is TRBJ1-6, the V gene TRBV30, with TRBD1 identical over 9 bases. The CDR3 length is 13 residues. The J segment lost 9 bases and the V segment lost 5 bases, leaving 5 bases of the junction unmatched. Germline V gene sequence: CDR1 GTSNPN, CDR2 SVGIG (reference sequence). Drawing the rest from reference TRBV30 and TRBJ1-6, the complete variable domain is SQTIHQWPATLVQPVGSPLSLECTVEGTSNPNLYWYRQAAGRGLQLLFYSVGIGQISSEVPQNLSASRPQDRQFILSSKKLLLSDSGFYLCAWRGQGSSPLHFGNGTRLTVT.

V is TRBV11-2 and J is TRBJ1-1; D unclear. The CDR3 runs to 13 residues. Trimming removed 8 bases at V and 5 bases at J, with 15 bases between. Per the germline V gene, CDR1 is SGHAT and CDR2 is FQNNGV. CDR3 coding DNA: TGTGCCAGCTCCCGAGAGGCGGGTACTGAAGCTTTCTTT. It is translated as CASSREAGTEAFF.

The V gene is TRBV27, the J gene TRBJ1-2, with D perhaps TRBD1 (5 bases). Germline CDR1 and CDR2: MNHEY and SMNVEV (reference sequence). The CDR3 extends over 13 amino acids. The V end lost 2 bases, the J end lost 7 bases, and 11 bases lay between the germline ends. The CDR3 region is CASSLISGIGYTF. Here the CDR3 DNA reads TGTGCCAGCAGTTTAATCTCAGGGATTGGCTACACCTTC.

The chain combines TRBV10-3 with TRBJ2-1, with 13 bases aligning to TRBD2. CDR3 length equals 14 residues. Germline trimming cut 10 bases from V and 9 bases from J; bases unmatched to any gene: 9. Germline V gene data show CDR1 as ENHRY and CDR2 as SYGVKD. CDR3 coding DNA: TGTGCCACTGTGACTAGCGGGGGGCTAGGTGAGCAGTTCTTC. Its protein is CATVTSGGLGEQFF.

The CDR3 region is CATLRQGSTGELFF. For the CDR3, the DNA is TGTGCCACCCTCCGACAGGGGAGCACCGGGGAGCTGTTTTTT. V and J are TRBV19 and TRBJ2-2, with TRBD1 identical over 8 bases. Looked up from germline, CDR1 is LNHDA and CDR2 is SQIVND (reference sequence). The V and J ends lost 10 bases and 4 bases, in that order; junction bases with no gene match: 8. CDR3 length: 14 amino acids. Full variable domain (outside the CDR3, taken from reference TRBV19 and TRBJ2-2): DGGITQSPKYLFRKEGQNVTLSCEQNLNHDAMYWYRQDPGQGLRLIYYSQIVNDFQKGDIAEGYSVSREKKESFPLTVTSAQKNPTAFYLCATLRQGSTGELFFGEGSRLTVL.

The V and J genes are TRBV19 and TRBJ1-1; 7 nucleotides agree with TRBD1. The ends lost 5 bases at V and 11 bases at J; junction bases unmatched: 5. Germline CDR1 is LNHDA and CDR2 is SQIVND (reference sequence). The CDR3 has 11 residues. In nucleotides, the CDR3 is TGTGCCAGTAGTCTTGACAGGGAGGCTTTCTTT. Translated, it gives CASSLDREAFF. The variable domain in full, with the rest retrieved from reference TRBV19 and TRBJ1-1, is DGGITQSPKYLFRKEGQNVTLSCEQNLNHDAMYWYRQDPGQGLRLIYYSQIVNDFQKGDIAEGYSVSREKKESFPLTVTSAQKNPTAFYLCASSLDREAFFGQGTRLTVV.

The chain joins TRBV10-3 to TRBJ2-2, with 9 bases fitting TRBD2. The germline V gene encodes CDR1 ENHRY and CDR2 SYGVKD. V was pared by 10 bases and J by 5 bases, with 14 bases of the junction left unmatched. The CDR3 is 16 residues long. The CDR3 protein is CATGNLAGEGTGELFF. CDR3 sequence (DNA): TGTGCCACCGGAAACTTAGCGGGAGAAGGAACCGGGGAGCTGTTTTTT.

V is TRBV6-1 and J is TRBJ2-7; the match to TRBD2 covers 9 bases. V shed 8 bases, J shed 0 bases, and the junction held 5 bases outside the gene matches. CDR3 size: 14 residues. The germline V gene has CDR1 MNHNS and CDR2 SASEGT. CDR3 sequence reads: CASWASGASYEQYF. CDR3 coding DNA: TGTGCCAGCTGGGCTAGCGGGGCCTCCTACGAGCAGTACTTC.

The CDR3 loop reads CASSKWSSGANVLTF. CDR3 sequence (DNA): TGTGCCAGTAGTAAATGGAGCTCTGGGGCCAACGTCCTGACTTTC. J is TRBJ2-6 and V is TRBV19, with D unclear. CDR1 LNHDA and CDR2 SQIVND come from the germline V gene (reference sequence). The CDR3 is 15 amino acids. The V end was cut by 4 bases, the J end by 0 bases, with 7 bases between. Variable domain in full (rest from reference TRBV19 and TRBJ2-6): DGGITQSPKYLFRKEGQNVTLSCEQNLNHDAMYWYRQDPGQGLRLIYYSQIVNDFQKGDIAEGYSVSREKKESFPLTVTSAQKNPTAFYLCASSKWSSGANVLTFGAGSRLTVL.

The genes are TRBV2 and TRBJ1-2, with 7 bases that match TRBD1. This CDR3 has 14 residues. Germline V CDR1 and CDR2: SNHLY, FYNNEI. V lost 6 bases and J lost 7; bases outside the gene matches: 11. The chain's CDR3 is CASRGSTGIGGYTF. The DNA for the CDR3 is TGTGCCAGCAGGGGCTCGACAGGGATCGGTGGCTACACCTTC.

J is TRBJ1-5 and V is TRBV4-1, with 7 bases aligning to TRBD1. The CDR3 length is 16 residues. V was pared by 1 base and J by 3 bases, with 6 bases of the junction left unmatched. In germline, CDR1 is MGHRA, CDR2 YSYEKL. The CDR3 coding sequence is TGCGCCAGCAGCCAAGTCGCAGACAGGGACAATCAGCCCCAGCATTTT. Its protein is CASSQVADRDNQPQHF.

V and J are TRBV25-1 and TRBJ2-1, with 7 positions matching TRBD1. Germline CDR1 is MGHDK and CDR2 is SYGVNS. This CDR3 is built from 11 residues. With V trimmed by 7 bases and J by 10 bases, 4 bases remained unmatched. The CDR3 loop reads CASTWDREQFF. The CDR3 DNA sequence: TGTGCCAGCACCTGGGACAGAGAGCAGTTCTTC.

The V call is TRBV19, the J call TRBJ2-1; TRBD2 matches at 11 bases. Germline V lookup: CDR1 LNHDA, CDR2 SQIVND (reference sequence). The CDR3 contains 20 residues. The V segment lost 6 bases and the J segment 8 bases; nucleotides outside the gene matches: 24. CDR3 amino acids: CASRDVAGGPGQVHSHEQFF. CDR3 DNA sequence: TGTGCCAGTAGGGATGTAGCGGGAGGGCCCGGACAAGTACATTCGCATGAGCAGTTCTTC.

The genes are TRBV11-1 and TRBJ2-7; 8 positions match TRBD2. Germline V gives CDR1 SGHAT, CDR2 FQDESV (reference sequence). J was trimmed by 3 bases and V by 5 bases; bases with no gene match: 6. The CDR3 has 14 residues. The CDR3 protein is CASSHSGVNYEQYF. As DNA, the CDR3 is TGTGCCAGCAGCCATAGCGGGGTGAACTACGAGCAGTACTTC.

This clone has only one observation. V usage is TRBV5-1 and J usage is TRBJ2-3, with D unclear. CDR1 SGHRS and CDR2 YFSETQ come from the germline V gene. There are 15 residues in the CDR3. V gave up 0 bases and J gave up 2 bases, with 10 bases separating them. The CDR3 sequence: CASSLERRNTDTQYF. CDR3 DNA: TGCGCCAGCAGCTTGGAGAGGCGGAACACAGATACGCAGTATTTT.

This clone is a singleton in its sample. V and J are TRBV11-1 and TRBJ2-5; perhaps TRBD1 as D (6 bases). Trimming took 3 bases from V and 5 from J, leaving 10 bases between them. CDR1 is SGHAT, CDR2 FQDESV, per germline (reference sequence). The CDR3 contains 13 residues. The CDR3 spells CASSLDSLETQYF. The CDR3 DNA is TGTGCCAGCAGCTTGGACAGCCTCGAGACCCAGTACTTC.

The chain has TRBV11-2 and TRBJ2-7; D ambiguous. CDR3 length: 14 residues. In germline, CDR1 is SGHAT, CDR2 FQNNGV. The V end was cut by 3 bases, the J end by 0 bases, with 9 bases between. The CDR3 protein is CASSFPSLSYEQYF. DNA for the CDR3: TGTGCCAGCAGCTTCCCTAGTCTCTCCTACGAGCAGTACTTC.

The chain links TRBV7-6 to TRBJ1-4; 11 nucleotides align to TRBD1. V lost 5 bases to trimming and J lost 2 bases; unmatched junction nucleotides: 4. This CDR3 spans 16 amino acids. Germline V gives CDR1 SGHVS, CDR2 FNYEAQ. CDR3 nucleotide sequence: TGTGCCAGCAGCCTAGGACAGGGGGCTACTAATGAAAAACTGTTTTTT. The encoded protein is CASSLGQGATNEKLFF.

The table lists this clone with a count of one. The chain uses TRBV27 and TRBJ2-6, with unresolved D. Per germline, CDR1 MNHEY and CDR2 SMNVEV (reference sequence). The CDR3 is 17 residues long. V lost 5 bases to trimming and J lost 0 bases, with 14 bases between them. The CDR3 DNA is TGTGCCAGCAGTCCGATCCCGCAGTTCTCTGGGGCCAACGTCCTGACTTTC. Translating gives CASSPIPQFSGANVLTF.

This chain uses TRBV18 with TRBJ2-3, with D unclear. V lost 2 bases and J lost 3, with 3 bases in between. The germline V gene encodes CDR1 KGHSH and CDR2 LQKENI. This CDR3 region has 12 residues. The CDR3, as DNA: TGTGCCAGCTCACCAACTACAGATACGCAGTATTTT. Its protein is CASSPTTDTQYF.

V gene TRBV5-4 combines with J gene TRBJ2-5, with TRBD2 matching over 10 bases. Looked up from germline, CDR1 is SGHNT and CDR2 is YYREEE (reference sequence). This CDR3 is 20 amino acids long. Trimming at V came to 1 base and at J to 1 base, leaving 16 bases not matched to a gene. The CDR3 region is CASSLRVGLAGVPRQETQYF. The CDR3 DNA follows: TGTGCCAGCAGCTTGCGGGTTGGGCTAGCGGGAGTCCCGCGCCAAGAGACCCAGTACTTC. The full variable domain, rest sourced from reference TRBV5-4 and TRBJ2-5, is ETGVTQSPTHLIKTRGQQVTLRCSSQSGHNTVSWYQQALGQGPQFIFQYYREEENGRGNFPPRFSGLQFPNYSSELNVNALELDDSALYLCASSLRVGLAGVPRQETQYFGPGTRLLVL.

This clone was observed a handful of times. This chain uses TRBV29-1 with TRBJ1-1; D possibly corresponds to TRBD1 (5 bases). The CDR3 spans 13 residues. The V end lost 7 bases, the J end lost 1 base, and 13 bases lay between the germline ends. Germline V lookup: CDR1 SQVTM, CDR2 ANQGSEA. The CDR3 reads CSAHRGENTEAFF. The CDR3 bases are TGCAGCGCCCACCGGGGGGAGAACACTGAAGCTTTCTTT.

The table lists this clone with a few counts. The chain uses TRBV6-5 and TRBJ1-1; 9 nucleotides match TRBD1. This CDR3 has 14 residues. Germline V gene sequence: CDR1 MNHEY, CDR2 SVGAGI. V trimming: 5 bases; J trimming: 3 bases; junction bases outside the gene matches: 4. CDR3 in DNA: TGTGCCAGCAGTCGGACAGGGGCGGACACTGAAGCTTTCTTT. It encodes CASSRTGADTEAFF.

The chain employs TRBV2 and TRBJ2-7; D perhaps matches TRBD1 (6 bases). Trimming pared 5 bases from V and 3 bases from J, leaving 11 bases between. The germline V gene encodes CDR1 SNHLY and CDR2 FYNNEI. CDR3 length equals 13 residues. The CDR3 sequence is CASSTTGYYEQYF. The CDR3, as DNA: TGTGCCAGCAGTACTACAGGGTACTACGAGCAGTACTTC.